This T cell receptor beta chain was obtained from a study of cytomegalovirus exposure and HLA in healthy donors (dated by TCRdb to 2016 to 2017). At the level of the whole study: In an earlier analysis of fewer than 750 of the donors, 276 Gb of sequence data and about 110 million unique TCR beta sequences from about 190 million T cells were reported. Around 330 gigabases of sequencing data and around 90 million unique TCR sequences made up an early release that covered roughly 670 HLA-typed donors. The genetic ancestry cluster associated with self-reported Caucasian donors included over 80% of the approximately 400 genotyped donors. The study aimed to test whether cataloging public T cell receptors could reveal signatures of past pathogen exposure. The study profiled the T cell repertoires of around 700 subjects by immunosequencing and related them to cytomegalovirus serostatus. Besides the first cohort of around 670 subjects, a separate validation cohort made up of 120 different subjects was used. High-throughput TCR immunosequencing, statistical association of individual TCRs with disease status, and machine learning were combined to predict cytomegalovirus infection status. A later analysis re-examined previously published TCR beta repertoires from about 670 donors and added high-resolution HLA genotyping to investigate patterns of TCR occurrence. The later analysis used no new phenotypic data to find candidate immune exposures, relying instead on TCR beta sequences and their occurrence across donors. An earlier analysis of about 600 of the donors used high-throughput TCR beta sequencing to judge whether each TCR beta V gene segment behaved as functional or pseudogenic. Alongside the repertoire data, information on donor age, sex, ethnicity and CMV serostatus was compiled. Genome-wide SNP genotypes for about three fifths of the 666 donors were used in a later genetic analysis, which treated that subset as a discovery cohort. Every discovery cohort repertoire had been produced on one sequencing platform. Both class I and class II loci were covered by HLA typing, at four-digit resolution. The number of typed donors differed by locus: 629-630 for A, B, C, DRB1 and DQB1; 500 to 550 for DQA1; some 610 for DPA1; and about 450 for DPB1. Because of strong linkage in the cohort, roughly five DR-DQ haplotypes were treated as single units for association and clustering. Among roughly 400 genotyped donors of the cohort, an average of around 240,000 unique TCR beta nucleotide sequences were sequenced per donor, around 20% of them non-productive. Findings and caveats that apply to the study as a whole: Compared with the roughly 670-donor mean, donors in an Asian-associated ancestry cluster had fewer N-insertions in productive TCRs, according to a later genetic analysis. According to a later analysis, most CMV-associated TCR beta chains appeared to be HLA-restricted, and the HLA associations seemed to be driven largely by CMV exposure. In a later analysis, several top co-occurrence clusters were reported to appear linked to parvovirus B19, influenza, CMV and Epstein-Barr virus. In an earlier analysis of approximately 590 of the donors, most TCR beta V segments appeared in productive rearrangements about 87% or about 30% of the time, broadly matching IMGT annotations. In this cohort, only TCR beta chains were sequenced, and detectable features were limited by the absence of alpha or paired-chain data. An association between a missense DCLRE1C variant and V-gene and J-gene trimming of TCR beta chains was found in a later genetic analysis and replicated in an independent cohort. Presence/absence analyses assumed roughly uniform sequencing depth across donors, an assumption that may not hold. The authors suggested that the approach could potentially be generalized to other disease states and immunological phenotypes. Because some donors lacked HLA typing at each locus, the association tests relied only on the typed subset. CMV serostatus was the only immune exposure information available for the cohort. In vitro tests confirmed that a few of the cytomegalovirus-associated TCR beta chains recognize cytomegalovirus antigens. In a later analysis, the rate of TCR association differed among HLA loci, with DRB1 alleles having the most associated TCRs and HLA-C alleles having the fewest. Some IMGT-functional V segments, including TRBV6-2 and TRBV6-3, could not be told apart with the 87-base-pair reads, so those segments were excluded. A cluster of highly shared sequence variants was judged likely to be a technical artifact of the sequencing pipeline. Assigning TCR associations to individual alleles was difficult when HLA alleles, especially DR and DQ, strongly co-occurred. Linkage disequilibrium might explain the correlated functional status among segregating V segments, but an unknown experimental factor could not be ruled out. The study gave a list of some 150 TCR beta chains associated with cytomegalovirus. While some public TCRs were present in many individuals, most TCR sequences turned up only very rarely across donors. In a later analysis, HLA-associated TCR beta chains were found to be more clonally expanded and to have lower generation probabilities than equally common non-associated chains. In a later analysis, about 17,000 TCR beta sequences were associated with specific HLA alleles at a false discovery rate of 0.05. A further reported finding was that TCR beta sequences accurately predicted the HLA-A and HLA-B alleles for most subjects in the first cohort. In both the original and validation cohorts, the classifier was reported to diagnose cytomegalovirus status with high specificity and sensitivity. Some 15 rarely observed V segments, including chromosome 9 orphons, were excluded from the earlier analysis of approximately 600 of the donors because counts were too low.

CDR1 is given as MGHRA and CDR2 as YSYEKL, both from the germline V gene. Trimming takes 4 bases off V and 6 bases off J; junction bases not matched to a gene: 8. The CDR3 numbers 15 residues from cysteine through phenylalanine. The sequence is cut down to CDR3 DNA, 45 bases in frame from base 1. Comment on this clone: Its antigen is currently not known.

The library was built by means of the immunoSEQ multiplex PCR assay. The multiplex PCR relied on a mix of 60 forward primers for TCR Vbeta segments and 13 reverse primers for TCR Jbeta segments. A multiplex PCR assay on genomic DNA amplified the CDR3 region of rearranged TCR beta genes. The Illumina HiSeq System was used to sequence the amplified TCR beta libraries as 87-base-pair reads. Per the authors' processing: In a later analysis, 77 million or so unique TCR beta chains were counted across the roughly 610 repertoires, and approximately 9.9 million of these chains were shared by at least two donors. A nearest-neighbor algorithm error-corrected the raw reads and collapsed the reads into unique sequences, merging closely related sequences to remove PCR and sequencing errors. CDR3 sequences were aligned to IMGT reference sequences to assign V, D and J gene segments. For a sequence to be retained, a match of at least six nucleotides was required to both a V gene segment and a J gene segment. A rearrangement was called productive if the CDR3 had no stop codons and remained in frame with V and J, and every other rearrangement was called non-productive. CDR3 was defined by IMGT convention, running from the second conserved V-encoded cysteine to the conserved J-encoded phenylalanine. Sequences without an unambiguous match to a single V gene segment were excluded from the earlier analysis of over 500 of the donors. In an earlier analysis of 587 of the donors, V segments were called functional above 56.7% productive rearrangements and were called segregating when the between-donor standard deviation exceeded 5%. A statistical classification framework was built to diagnose cytomegalovirus status from the catalog of TCR beta chain sequences. In a later analysis, TCR nucleotide sequences were compared against IMGT/GENE-DB human TR gene sequences so that V and J genes could be assigned. Using the TCRdist pipeline, a later analysis assigned CDR3 sequences along with most-parsimonious VDJ recombination scenarios. A later analysis defined each TCR beta chain by its CDR3 amino acid sequence plus V-gene family, and excluded reads lacking a unique V-gene family. To address suspected cross-contamination and a sequencing artifact, a later analysis removed roughly 580 highly shared, low-generation-probability nucleotide sequences. In a later analysis, a clonal expansion index for each public chain was calculated from normalized within-repertoire ranks of inferred template counts. In a later analysis, generation probabilities were computed with a VDJ recombination model fitted to out-of-frame rearrangements, and the resulting probabilities were checked against IGoR. A later analysis scored TCR-TCR, TCR-HLA and TCR-CMV co-occurrence with hypergeometric tests, applying a repertoire-size bias correction to TCR pairs. False discovery rates were estimated in a later analysis by permuting HLA or CMV assignments 20 times. In a later analysis, co-occurring TCRs were grouped using DBSCAN, with TCRdist sequence similarity added in when clustering inside HLA-allele-positive subsets. Repertoires with fewer than 30,000 or more than 120,000 public chains, plus five repertoires with anomalous nucleotide sharing, were excluded from co-occurrence clustering. TCRdb mirrors the immuneACCESS table, restricted to in-frame sequences. Some clones are absent from its copies; in checked studies, under half trace to an unresolved V gene, and the reason for the others is unknown. The D gene and trimming were derived from the DNA, and the V and J assignments and clone size from that table. The sample table includes 120,000 or so clones. The leading ten clones occupy less than 4.5% of the sample.

The cohort was made up of hundreds of healthy bone marrow donors. Cohort members were all nominally healthy when sampled, although unrecorded immune exposures were likely present. The donor tested CMV seronegative and was one of the 352 seronegative cohort members. Each donor provided a peripheral blood sample, and peripheral blood mononuclear cells were used for TCR beta sequencing. The Qiagen DNeasy Blood Extraction Kit was used to extract genomic DNA from the blood cell samples. The rearranged segments are TRBV4-1 and TRBJ2-1, with TRBD1 matching 8 junction bases. The receptor was derived from a man between 18 and 35 years old in good health and CMV-seronegative. Source material: PBMCs. The CDR3 sequence is CASSLQGAGSNEQFF. The nucleotide sequence is TGCGCCAGCAGCCTCCAGGGGGCGGGTTCCAATGAGCAGTTCTTC.